These 4 T cell receptor beta chains share one sample of origin, sequenced in a study of early T cells in non-severe SARS-CoV-2 infection. TCRdb re-called the 5' RACE reads with MiXCR, one entry per CDR3 protein. This table holds tens of thousands of distinct CDR3 sequences, 12% found once. Sequencing was done on a sample of whole blood. Every receptor here comes from an adult who was a healthcare worker with PCR-confirmed SARS-CoV-2 infection or an uninfected control (not recorded which).

Only a few counts were recorded for this clonotype. The gene calls are TRBV4-3 and TRBJ2-5; the match to TRBD1 covers 11 bases. This CDR3 region has 16 residues. J gave up 5 bases and V 0 bases, and 5 bases lay outside the gene matches. Germline CDR1 is LGHNA and CDR2 is YSLEER. CDR3 bases: TGCGCCAGCAGCCAAGATTGGACAGGGGGCCCGGAGACCCAGTACTTC. Protein product: CASSQDWTGGPETQYF.

This clonotype has a handful of counts. This rearrangement joins TRBV7-2 to TRBJ2-5; TRBD1 matches at 7 bases. The ends lost 6 bases at V and 9 bases at J; junction bases unmatched: 7. The CDR3 totals 12 residues. Germline V gives CDR1 SGHTA, CDR2 FQGNSA. The CDR3 nucleotides read TGTGCCAGCAGAGAGGGGGCACGCGCCCAGTACTTC. It specifies CASREGARAQYF. Full variable domain (remainder filled in from reference TRBV7-2 and TRBJ2-5): GAGVSQSPSNKVTEKGKDVELRCDPISGHTALYWYRQSLGQGLEFLIYFQGNSAPDKSGLPSDRFSAERTGGSVSTLTIQRTQQEDSAVYLCASREGARAQYFGPGTRLLVL.

This clonotype was seen repeatedly, ten times or more. The chain employs TRBV24-1 and TRBJ1-2, with 8 bases lining up with TRBD1. The germline V gene has CDR1 KGHDR and CDR2 SFDVKD. The CDR3 has 14 amino acids. J lost 3 bases, V lost 3 bases, and 2 bases had no gene match. Written as DNA, the CDR3 is TGTGCCACCAGTGATGGACAGGGTTACTATGGCTACACCTTC. Protein sequence: CATSDGQGYYGYTF.

The V call is TRBV3-1, the J call TRBJ1-1; the match to TRBD1 covers 10 bases. The CDR3 extends over 14 amino acids. V shed 6 bases, J shed 5 bases, and the junction held 6 bases outside the gene matches. Germline assignment: CDR1 LGHDT and CDR2 YNNKEL (reference sequence). CDR3 in DNA: TGTGCCAGCAGGCGGGGGACAGGGGAAACTGAAGCTTTCTTT. Protein sequence: CASRRGTGETEAFF.